These 15 T cell receptor beta chains were sequenced from one sample in a study of shared clonotypes between healthy human individuals. Clones were sequenced by immunoSEQ multiplex PCR, and TCRdb holds only the in-frame ones, with some missing. Among over 700,000 clones listed, just under 75% were seen once. The sample consisted of memory CD4+ T cells sorted from blood. Specified subset: CD45RA-negative fraction. All receptors come from a woman in her 30s in good health.

V usage is TRBV7-2 and J usage is TRBJ2-7; 8 nucleotides match TRBD1. With 5 bases clipped from V and 3 bases from J, the junction kept 12 bases outside the gene matches. Germline V CDR1 and CDR2: SGHTA, FQGNSA. This CDR3 contains 16 residues. CDR3 loop: CASSPRGDRGHYEQYF. The CDR3, as DNA: TGTGCCAGCAGCCCCAGGGGTGACAGGGGACACTACGAGCAGTACTTC.

The chain employs TRBV5-4 and TRBJ1-1, with D uncertain. The germline gives CDR1 SGHNT, CDR2 YYREEE (reference sequence). Trimming stripped 4 bases from V and 4 bases from J, with 14 bases between. The CDR3 covers 14 residues. The CDR3 here is CASSHQLELTEAFF. The CDR3 coding sequence is TGTGCCAGCAGCCACCAACTCGAACTCACTGAAGCTTTCTTT. The variable domain in full, with the rest retrieved from reference TRBV5-4 and TRBJ1-1, is ETGVTQSPTHLIKTRGQQVTLRCSSQSGHNTVSWYQQALGQGPQFIFQYYREEENGRGNFPPRFSGLQFPNYSSELNVNALELDDSALYLCASSHQLELTEAFFGQGTRLTVV.

The chain couples TRBV28 to TRBJ1-1, with D maybe TRBD1 (5 bases). V was pared by 4 bases and J by 3 bases, with 15 bases between. The CDR3 runs to 15 residues. In germline, CDR1 is MDHEN, CDR2 SYDVKM. The CDR3 here is CASSSPTDQDTEAFF. CDR3 nucleotide sequence: TGTGCCAGCAGTTCACCGACAGATCAGGACACTGAAGCTTTCTTT. The complete variable domain, with remaining parts taken from reference TRBV28 and TRBJ1-1, reads DVKVTQSSRYLVKRTGEKVFLECVQDMDHENMFWYRQDPGLGLRLIYFSYDVKMKEKGDIPEGYSVSREKKERFSLILESASTNQTSMYLCASSSPTDQDTEAFFGQGTRLTVV.

The CDR3 nucleotides read TGTGCCAGCAGCTCGCGGACTAGCGGGAGCGTGGATACGCAGTATTTT. Translating it yields CASSSRTSGSVDTQYF. V is TRBV5-4 and J is TRBJ2-3; TRBD2 matches 13 bases. V shed 3 bases and J 6 bases; nucleotides not matched to a gene: 7. The CDR3 runs 16 residues. The V gene's germline CDR1 is SGHNT and CDR2 YYREEE (reference sequence).

The chain couples TRBV27 to TRBJ2-2; the match to TRBD2 covers 7 bases. Unmatched junction bases numbered 5, after V lost 1 base and J lost 3 bases. CDR1 and CDR2 from the germline V gene are MNHEY and SMNVEV (reference sequence). CDR3 length equals 16 residues. CDR3 nucleotides: TGTGCCAGCAGTTTATTAATCCTAGCGGACACCGGGGAGCTGTTTTTT. The encoded protein is CASSLLILADTGELFF.

V and J are TRBV28 and TRBJ2-2; the match to TRBD2 covers 13 bases. Trimming at V came to 6 bases and at J to 9 bases, leaving 4 bases not matched to a gene. Germline CDR1 and CDR2: MDHEN and SYDVKM. CDR3 length equals 14 residues. The CDR3 coding sequence is TGTGCCAGCAGGGGGACTAGCGGGAAATGGGAGCTGTTTTTT. Amino acid sequence: CASRGTSGKWELFF.

The genes are TRBV28 and TRBJ2-5; tentative D call: TRBD1 (6 bases). V was clipped by 4 bases and J by 4 bases, with 16 bases between them. The CDR3 runs to 15 residues. Germline V CDR1 and CDR2: MDHEN, SYDVKM. CDR3 sequence (DNA): TGTGCCAGCAGTTCCCTGGGGACAAAAGGAGAGACCCAGTACTTC. It specifies CASSSLGTKGETQYF.

Concerning this clone: Other DNA variants within this sample encode the same CDR3. The chain joins TRBV6-6 to TRBJ2-7; TRBD2 might be the D (5 bases). Between the trimmed V and J ends, which lost 4 bases and 6 bases, there was a span of 13 bases. The CDR3 runs 13 residues. The germline CDR1 and CDR2 sequences are MNHNY and SVGAGI (reference sequence). The CDR3 coding sequence is TGTGCCAGCAGTTCCGGACTGTTGGGCGAGCAGTACTTC. Its protein product is CASSSGLLGEQYF.

This clone appeared a single time. This sequence joins TRBV28 and TRBJ2-5, with no clear D. Between the trimmed V and J ends, which lost 6 bases and 3 bases, there was a span of 23 bases. The germline gives CDR1 MDHEN, CDR2 SYDVKM. This CDR3 has 17 residues. CDR3 sequence (DNA): TGTGCCAGCAGCCAAAGGTCGGCCCTTCCCTCCAAAGAGACCCAGTACTTC. Protein: CASSQRSALPSKETQYF.

The chain joins TRBV10-2 to TRBJ2-1; 9 bases agree with TRBD2. The V gene's germline CDR1 is WSHSY and CDR2 SAAADI. V lost 6 bases and J lost 3; bases outside the gene matches: 3. This CDR3 contains 14 residues. CDR3 in DNA: TGCGCCAGCAGAGTAGCGGGGGTCTACAATGAGCAGTTCTTC. This codes for CASRVAGVYNEQFF.

V and J are TRBV28 and TRBJ1-3, with no clear D. Per germline, CDR1 MDHEN and CDR2 SYDVKM. The CDR3 runs to 14 residues. V lost 5 bases and J lost 4, with 12 bases in between. The CDR3 sequence: CASSLSNSGNTIYF. As DNA, the CDR3 is TGTGCCAGCAGTCTAAGTAACTCCGGAAACACCATATATTTT.

This clone turned up a few times. The rearrangement uses TRBV4-1 and TRBJ1-4; a weak D match, TRBD1 (5 bases). The CDR3 is made up of 16 amino acids. Trimming pared 0 bases from V and 8 bases from J, leaving 16 bases between. Germline CDR1 is MGHRA and CDR2 is YSYEKL. The CDR3 sequence is CASSQDLRGREEKLFF. CDR3 bases: TGCGCCAGCAGCCAAGATCTTCGGGGGAGGGAGGAAAAACTGTTTTTT.

The rearrangement links TRBV11-2 to TRBJ2-7; 11 nucleotides match TRBD2. The CDR3 totals 15 residues. Looked up from germline, CDR1 is SGHAT and CDR2 is FQNNGV. J was trimmed by 7 bases and V by 2 bases; bases with no gene match: 7. Here the CDR3 DNA reads TGTGCCAGCAGCTTACAGCTAGCGGGAGGTTCGGAGCAGTACTTC. This sequence encodes CASSLQLAGGSEQYF. Looking up the rest from reference TRBV11-2 and TRBJ2-7 gives the full variable domain: EAGVAQSPRYKIIEKRQSVAFWCNPISGHATLYWYQQILGQGPKLLIQFQNNGVVDDSQLPKDRFSAERLKGVDSTLKIQPAKLEDSAVYLCASSLQLAGGSEQYFGPGTRLTVT.

The chain is built from TRBV18 and TRBJ2-1; possible D gene TRBD2, 5 bases. Trimming removed 3 bases at V and 14 bases at J, with 14 bases between. CDR1 is KGHSH and CDR2 is LQKENI in the germline V gene. The CDR3 is 12 residues long. CDR3 sequence: CASSPGPADKFF. CDR3 DNA sequence: TGTGCCAGCTCACCTGGCCCAGCGGATAAGTTCTTC.

The chain couples TRBV30 to TRBJ1-4, with D unresolved. The CDR3 extends over 12 amino acids. Per germline, CDR1 GTSNPN and CDR2 SVGIG (reference sequence). Trimming stripped 5 bases from V and 8 bases from J, with 12 bases between. CDR3 amino acids: CAWGSVEEKLFF. The CDR3 DNA follows: TGTGCCTGGGGCTCAGTGGAGGAAAAACTGTTTTTT.